This T cell receptor beta chain stems from a study of chemoradiotherapy in HPV16-positive cancers. The wider study: Candidate HPV-specific clones and shared TCR motifs came from a couple of HPV16-positive patients. The study, taken as a whole, reports: The functional HPV-specific definition rests on just two HPV16-positive patients. HPV-responsive T-cell expansion during chemoradiotherapy was linked to improved recurrence-free survival in HPV16-positive patients. Candidate HPV-specific clones and E7-related TCR motifs grew in tumor during treatment.

The assay was immunoSEQ multiplex PCR, and TCRdb's table has in-frame clones only and misses some. The repertoire holds about 1,500 clones, roughly 82% seen once, with around 6.3% in the top ten. Germline V gene data show CDR1 as SGHTA and CDR2 as FQGTGA. V lost 8 bases to trimming and J lost 5 bases; unmatched junction nucleotides: 5. This CDR3 is 13 amino acids long. Of note for this clone: Its antigen is still unknown.

V gene TRBV7-3 combines with J gene TRBJ2-5; TRBD1 matches 10 bases. The receptor's source is a human donor with HPV-associated anogenital cancer. This sample comprised tumor tissue, obtained from a patient who underwent chemoradiotherapy. CDR3 sequence (DNA): TGTGCCAGCCAAAGGGGACAGGGGGAGACCCAGTACTTC. Protein sequence: CASQRGQGETQYF.